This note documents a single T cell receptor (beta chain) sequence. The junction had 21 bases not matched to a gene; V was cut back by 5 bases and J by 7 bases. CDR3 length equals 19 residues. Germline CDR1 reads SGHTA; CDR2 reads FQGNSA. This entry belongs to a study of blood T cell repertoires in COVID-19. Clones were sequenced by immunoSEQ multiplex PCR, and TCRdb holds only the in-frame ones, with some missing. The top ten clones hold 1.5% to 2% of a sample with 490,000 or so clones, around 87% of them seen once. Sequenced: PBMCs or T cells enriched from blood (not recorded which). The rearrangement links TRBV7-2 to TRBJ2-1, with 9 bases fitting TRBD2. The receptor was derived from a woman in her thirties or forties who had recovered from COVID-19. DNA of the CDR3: TGTGCCAGCAGCCCGGGCCCTGTCGGGCGGGAGGGCCTTTGGAATGAGCAGTTCTTC. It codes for CASSPGPVGREGLWNEQFF.